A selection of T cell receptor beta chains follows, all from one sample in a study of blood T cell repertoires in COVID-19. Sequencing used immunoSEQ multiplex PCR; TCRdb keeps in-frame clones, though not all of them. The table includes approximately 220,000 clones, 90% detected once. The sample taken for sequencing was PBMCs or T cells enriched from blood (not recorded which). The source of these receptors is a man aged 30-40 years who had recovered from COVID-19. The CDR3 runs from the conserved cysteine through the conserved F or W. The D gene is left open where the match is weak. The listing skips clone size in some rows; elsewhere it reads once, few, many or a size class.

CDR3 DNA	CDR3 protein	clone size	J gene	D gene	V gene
TGTGCCAGCAGCCAAGTATGGGGGGGATCTGGAAACACCATATATTTT	CASSQVWGGSGNTIYF	NA	TRBJ1-3	NA	TRBV14
TGCGCCAGCAGCCCGGGACAGGGGGAATCACCCCTCCACTTT	CASSPGQGESPLHF	NA	TRBJ1-6	TRBD1	TRBV5-1
TGTGCCAGCAGCTTAGGTAATAGTGGGGCCTATAGCAATCAGCCCCAGCATTTT	CASSLGNSGAYSNQPQHF	NA	TRBJ1-5	NA	TRBV11-2
TGCGCCAGCAGCCAAGATCGACTAGTTCTCAACATTCAGTACTTC	CASSQDRLVLNIQYF	NA	TRBJ2-4	NA	TRBV4-3
TGTGCCAGCAGTTCTGCAGGGGACTATGGCTACACCTTC	CASSSAGDYGYTF	once	TRBJ1-2	NA	TRBV28
TGTGCCATCAGCGGGACTAGCGGATACACAGATACGCAGTATTTT	CAISGTSGYTDTQYF	NA	TRBJ2-3	TRBD2	TRBV11-1
TGTGCCAGCAGTTTAGAGGGGGAACCCTACGAGCAGTACTTC	CASSLEGEPYEQYF	once	TRBJ2-7	NA	TRBV28
TGTGCCAGCAGCGATCGGACAGGAGAGACCCAGTACTTC	CASSDRTGETQYF	few	TRBJ2-5	TRBD1	TRBV7-8
TGCAGCGTTGAAGAGGGTAGCGGGAGGGCCGGTGGGACCCAGTACTTC	CSVEEGSGRAGGTQYF	once	TRBJ2-5	TRBD2	TRBV29-1
TGTGCCTGGAGTTACAGAACAGGGGGCGCCATGTACTTC	CAWSYRTGGAMYF	NA	TRBJ2-7	TRBD1	TRBV30
TGTGCCAGCAGCTTACCAACAGCGGGACGGGGGAGCTATGGCTACACCTTC	CASSLPTAGRGSYGYTF	NA	TRBJ1-2	NA	TRBV11-2
TGTGCCATCACCCAAGGGACAGGGGTCGGCACAGATACGCAGTATTTT	CAITQGTGVGTDTQYF	NA	TRBJ2-3	TRBD1	TRBV10-3
TGTGCCAGCATCGGACAGCCGAACACTGAAGCTTTCTTT	CASIGQPNTEAFF	NA	TRBJ1-1	NA	TRBV3-1/TRBV3-2
TGTGCCAGCAGTGGGGGACAGGGGGAGGACTACAATGAGCAGTTCTTC	CASSGGQGEDYNEQFF	NA	TRBJ2-1	TRBD1	TRBV25-1
TGTGCCAGCAGTGAAAAGGCAGGGGGCTACACCGGGGAGCTGTTTTTT	CASSEKAGGYTGELFF	once	TRBJ2-2	TRBD1	TRBV2
TGCGCCAGCAGCCAAGGTTGGCAGGGTGGGGAAAAACTGTTTTTT	CASSQGWQGGEKLFF	NA	TRBJ1-4	NA	TRBV4-1
TGTGCCAGCAGCTTAAAGGTGACAGCTTACTATGGCTACACCTTC	CASSLKVTAYYGYTF	NA	TRBJ1-2	NA	TRBV7-2
TGTGCCAGCAGCTTACAGGGGGGTACCGGAAACACCATATATTTT	CASSLQGGTGNTIYF	NA	TRBJ1-3	TRBD1	TRBV13
TGTGCCACCAGTGATCGGGACAGGGGGGGAACAGATACGCAGTATTTT	CATSDRDRGGTDTQYF	NA	TRBJ2-3	TRBD1	TRBV24-1
TGCAGCGTTGAATCCCCCACAGCGACCTTAGGGGATACCCAGTACTTC	CSVESPTATLGDTQYF	NA	TRBJ2-5	NA	TRBV29-1
TGTGCCAGTGGGGTTATGCGGGGGGGAAACAATGAGCAGTTCTTC	CASGVMRGGNNEQFF	NA	TRBJ2-1	TRBD2	TRBV19
TGCGCCAGCAGCAATAGCGGGGCTCAAGAGACCCAGTACTTC	CASSNSGAQETQYF	few	TRBJ2-5	TRBD2	TRBV5-1
TGCAGCGTTGTGGTGGCGGGAGGTATCGAGCAGTACTTC	CSVVVAGGIEQYF	NA	TRBJ2-7	TRBD2	TRBV29-1
TGCGCCAGCAGCAGGGCAGGGGTTTTTGTGACTGAAGCTTTCTTT	CASSRAGVFVTEAFF	once	TRBJ1-1	NA	TRBV4-1
TGTGCCATCAGTGAGGAGTGGGGGGGAAACAATGAGCAGTTCTTC	CAISEEWGGNNEQFF	NA	TRBJ2-1	TRBD2	TRBV10-3
TGCGCCAGCAGCCCGACAGGGGGGGGTCTTGCGACCGGGGAGCTGTTTTTT	CASSPTGGGLATGELFF	NA	TRBJ2-2	TRBD1	TRBV4-3
TGTGCCAGCAGTGGTCCAGCGGGATATAACGAGCAGTACTTC	CASSGPAGYNEQYF	NA	TRBJ2-7	TRBD2	TRBV25-1
TGTGCCAGCAGCCTCTCTTTCCGACTAGCGGGGGAACGCACAGATACGCAGTATTTT	CASSLSFRLAGERTDTQYF	NA	TRBJ2-3	TRBD2	TRBV11-2
TGTGCCAGCTCACCGCCGATCGAGCGGGCCTGGTCCCAAAACAATGAGCAGTTCTTC	CASSPPIERAWSQNNEQFF	NA	TRBJ2-1	NA	TRBV18
TGTGCCAGCAGTGTCCAACCCGGCACTGAAGCTTTCTTT	CASSVQPGTEAFF	NA	TRBJ1-1	NA	TRBV6-4